The clone carrying this TCR beta chain was detected only once. The sample is drawn from a study of blood T cell repertoires in COVID-19. Per the germline V gene, CDR1 is ENHRY and CDR2 is SYGVKD. The ends lost 4 bases at V and 4 bases at J; junction bases unmatched: 3. The CDR3 extends over 14 amino acids. How the authors handled the data: Nucleated cell counts were estimated from reference gene primer amplification. Sequencing was performed with immunoSEQ multiplex PCR; in TCRdb, only in-frame clones are kept and a portion is missing. From that table come the V and J calls and clone size; the DNA was used to work out D and trimming. The sample contains 95,000 to 100,000 clones, roughly 79% of which appear only once.

The source is a man between 65 and 85 years old with acute or convalescent COVID-19. V and J are TRBV10-3 and TRBJ2-3, with 9 bases identical to TRBD2. Specimen: peripheral blood. In DNA form, the CDR3 reads TGTGCCATCAGTGGGACTAGCGTACCAGATACGCAGTATTTT. It codes for CAISGTSVPDTQYF.